This TCR beta chain was captured by sequencing in a study of blood T cells in healthy people across ages. General study results and limits: CMV infection status of these donors was not known. Diversity was estimated from one million T cells, and these estimates were considered underestimates.

Germline lookup yields CDR1 DFQATT and CDR2 SNEGSKA (reference sequence). The CDR3 is 15 residues long. The V and J ends lost 6 bases and 3 bases, in that order; junction bases with no gene match: 10. This clonotype was seen a few times. The antigen is unknown. A second PCR of 7 to 11 cycles used a sample-barcoded 5' primer and a J-beta primer mix. TCRdb recomputed calls from the 5' RACE reads with MiXCR, one row per CDR3 protein. Of around 1,000,000 distinct CDR3 sequences listed, approximately 25% are singletons. The same sample was also used in a study of T cells of mothers and their children.

The source material was blood. This TCR came from a girl aged 2 to 10 in good health. The chain couples TRBV20-1 to TRBJ2-2; 7 bases agree with TRBD2. For the CDR3, the DNA is TGCAGTGCGGAGGGGCGGGAGACTTACACCGGGGAGCTGTTTTTT. Translating it yields CSAEGRETYTGELFF.